The 17 T cell receptor beta chains below all came from one sample that was sequenced in a study of blood T cell repertoires in COVID-19. Sequencing was performed with immunoSEQ multiplex PCR; in TCRdb, only in-frame clones are kept and a portion is missing. The sample yields a few hundred thousand clones, roughly 90% seen once. Input material: PBMCs or T cells enriched from blood (not recorded which). These receptors all come from a young woman who had recovered from COVID-19.

The rearrangement joins TRBV7-2 to TRBJ1-4, with D possibly being TRBD1 (5 bases). The CDR3 is 13 amino acids. With 3 bases removed from V and 15 bases from J, the gap between germline ends came to 17 bases. Germline V gene sequence: CDR1 SGHTA, CDR2 FQGNSA. The CDR3 region has the DNA TGTGCCAGCAGCTTTAGGTCGACGGGGGAGGTGTTTTTT. Protein: CASSFRSTGEVFF.

The rearrangement uses TRBV28 and TRBJ1-2; 9 positions match TRBD1. The CDR3 has 15 amino acids. Germline V gene data show CDR1 as MDHEN and CDR2 as SYDVKM. The chain's CDR3 is CASSYLGQGHYGYTF. CDR3 nucleotide sequence: TGTGCGTCCTCTTACCTGGGACAGGGCCACTATGGCTACACCTTC.

The chain has TRBV29-1 and TRBJ2-7; no reliable D call. This CDR3 region has 13 residues. CDR1 SQVTM and CDR2 ANQGSEA come from the germline V gene. With 7 bases removed from V and 4 bases from J, the gap between germline ends came to 17 bases. The CDR3 region is CSAPRTPTYEQYF. The CDR3 nucleotides are TGCAGCGCTCCCCGCACTCCGACTTACGAGCAGTACTTC.

The chain is built from TRBV7-3 and TRBJ2-7; 9 positions agree with TRBD2. Germline V CDR1 and CDR2: SGHTA, FQGTGA. This CDR3 comprises 17 residues. The V segment lost 1 base and the J segment 3 bases; nucleotides outside the gene matches: 10. CDR3 sequence reads: CASSLRASGDSNYEQYF. In DNA form, the CDR3 reads TGTGCCAGCAGCTTAAGGGCTAGCGGGGACTCTAACTACGAGCAGTACTTC.

V and J are TRBV6-5 and TRBJ2-7; tentative D call: TRBD1 (6 bases). Germline CDR1 and CDR2: MNHEY and SVGAGI. CDR3 size: 15 residues. The V and J ends lost 8 bases and 3 bases respectively, with 20 bases between them. CDR3 sequence reads: CASSSIGTTSYEQYF. For the CDR3, the DNA is TGTGCCAGCTCTAGTATAGGGACAACGAGCTACGAGCAGTACTTC.

The chain couples TRBV7-8 to TRBJ1-1; unclear D gene. With 2 bases removed from V and 1 base from J, the gap between germline ends came to 11 bases. CDR3 length: 15 residues. Germline V gives CDR1 SGHVS, CDR2 FQNEAQ. The CDR3 region is CASSLPPWRNTEAFF. The CDR3 DNA follows: TGTGCCAGCAGCTTACCACCGTGGAGGAACACTGAAGCTTTCTTT.

V and J are TRBV28 and TRBJ1-5; 10 nucleotides line up with TRBD1. The CDR3 extends over 15 amino acids. V shed 5 bases, J shed 4 bases, and the junction held 5 bases outside the gene matches. Per germline, CDR1 MDHEN and CDR2 SYDVKM. Here the CDR3 reads CASSVDRGGNQPQHF. In nucleotides, the CDR3 is TGTGCCAGCAGTGTGGACAGGGGGGGAAATCAGCCCCAGCATTTT.

The V call is TRBV2, the J call TRBJ1-5, with D maybe TRBD1 (5 bases). Germline assignment: CDR1 SNHLY and CDR2 FYNNEI. V was trimmed by 10 bases and J by 2 bases, leaving 15 bases between them. The CDR3 has 14 amino acids. The CDR3 DNA sequence: TGTGCCACCTCGGGGGGGTTGGGCAATCAGCCCCAGCATTTT. Protein sequence: CATSGGLGNQPQHF.

The chain employs TRBV28 and TRBJ1-5; maybe TRBD1 (5 bases). The V end lost 3 bases, the J end lost 7 bases, and 13 bases lay between the germline ends. The CDR3 is 14 amino acids. Germline CDR1 reads MDHEN; CDR2 reads SYDVKM. The CDR3 here is CASSFPRRDQPQHF. The CDR3 DNA reads TGTGCCAGCAGTTTCCCACGGAGGGACCAGCCCCAGCATTTT.

This rearrangement joins TRBV4-3 to TRBJ2-1; TRBD1 agrees at 10 bases. The CDR3 covers 16 residues. Germline loops: CDR1 LGHNA, CDR2 YSLEER. J was trimmed by 4 bases and V by 5 bases; bases with no gene match: 8. Here the CDR3 reads CASSYSWTGGYNEQFF. The CDR3 DNA sequence: TGCGCCAGCAGCTATTCATGGACAGGGGGATACAATGAGCAGTTCTTC.

With regard to this clone: Distinct nucleotide sequences in the sample also encode this CDR3. V and J are TRBV2 and TRBJ1-2; 8 bases agree with TRBD1. Germline lookup yields CDR1 SNHLY and CDR2 FYNNEI. Trimming at V came to 3 bases and at J to 8 bases, leaving 2 bases not matched to a gene. This CDR3 is built from 12 residues. CDR3: CASSETGEGYTF. The DNA of the CDR3 is TGTGCCAGCAGTGAGACAGGGGAGGGCTACACCTTC.

This clone has a single count. J is TRBJ2-7 and V is TRBV4-1, with TRBD2 matching over 8 bases. The CDR3 is 18 amino acids. With 5 bases clipped from V and 0 bases from J, the junction kept 15 bases outside the gene matches. From germline, CDR1 is MGHRA and CDR2 YSYEKL. DNA of the CDR3: TGCGCCAGCAGCGAAGGTCGTCTAGCGGGCTCAAGCTCCTACGAGCAGTACTTC. Residues: CASSEGRLAGSSSYEQYF.

The chain couples TRBV18 to TRBJ2-7; weak D call: TRBD1 (5 bases). CDR3 length equals 13 residues. V lost 4 bases, J lost 7 bases, and 14 bases lay in between. Germline V CDR1 and CDR2: KGHSH, LQKENI. CDR3: CASSRNQGEEQYF. The CDR3 coding sequence is TGTGCCAGCTCACGGAATCAGGGTGAAGAGCAGTACTTC. Filled out from reference TRBV18 and TRBJ2-7, the complete variable domain reads NAGVMQNPRHLVRRRGQEARLRCSPMKGHSHVYWYRQLPEEGLKFMVYLQKENIIDESGMPKERFSAEFPKEGPSILRIQQVVRGDSAAYFCASSRNQGEEQYFGPGTRLTVT.

J is TRBJ2-1 and V is TRBV20-1; D perhaps matches TRBD2 (6 bases). The CDR3 totals 10 residues. The germline CDR1 and CDR2 sequences are DFQATT and SNEGSKA (reference sequence). V shed 5 bases and J shed 12 bases, with 11 bases lying between them. This CDR3 is CSALRDWQFF. CDR3 DNA: TGCAGTGCTCTCAGGGACTGGCAGTTCTTC.

Only a few counts were recorded for this clone. The V call is TRBV11-2, the J call TRBJ2-7; D uncertain. V lost 5 bases, J lost 5 bases, and 13 bases lay in between. Germline lookup yields CDR1 SGHAT and CDR2 FQNNGV. This CDR3 spans 13 amino acids. The CDR3 sequence: CASSTGGPNEQYF. The CDR3 DNA reads as TGTGCCAGCAGCACCGGCGGCCCTAACGAGCAGTACTTC.

This clone occurred once. The chain has TRBV15 and TRBJ1-4, with 7 nucleotides matching TRBD1. J lost 14 bases, V lost 3 bases, and 15 bases had no gene match. CDR1 is LNHNV and CDR2 is YYDKDF in the germline V gene (reference sequence). The CDR3 totals 15 residues. CDR3 loop: CATSSRSDGTANLFF. CDR3 nucleotides: TGTGCCACCAGCAGCCGGTCGGACGGGACAGCAAATCTGTTTTTT.

The chain couples TRBV13 to TRBJ2-4, with 8 bases that match TRBD1. CDR1 PRHDT and CDR2 FYEKMQ come from the germline V gene (reference sequence). The ends lost 0 bases at V and 8 bases at J; junction bases unmatched: 6. This CDR3 spans 15 amino acids. In DNA form, the CDR3 reads TGTGCCAGCAGCTTAGGCGGACAGGGCAAGGACATTCAGTACTTC. It encodes CASSLGGQGKDIQYF. Full variable domain (rest looked up from reference TRBV13 and TRBJ2-4): AAGVIQSPRHLIKEKRETATLKCYPIPRHDTVYWYQQGPGQDPQFLISFYEKMQSDKGSIPDRFSAQQFSDYHSELNMSSLELGDSALYFCASSLGGQGKDIQYFGAGTRLSVL.